The sample holds a few counts of the clone carrying this TCR beta chain. The data belong to a study of blood T cell repertoires in COVID-19. Only in-frame clones appear in the TCRdb table, and some are missing; sequencing was by immunoSEQ multiplex PCR. This table holds about 170,000 clones, 75% to 90% found once. The length of the CDR3 is 13 residues. Looked up from germline, CDR1 is SEHNR and CDR2 is FQNEAQ (reference sequence). V was pared by 4 bases and J by 5 bases, with 9 bases between. Recovered Cohort 3 donors showed two negative PCRs, clearance, or symptom resolution. The sequence was collected from a woman aged 45 to 65 who had recovered from COVID-19. Input material: PBMCs or T cells enriched from blood (not recorded which). This chain joins TRBV7-9 and TRBJ1-3, with no clear D. CDR3 DNA: TGTGCCAGCAGCTCGTATACAAGAAACACCATATATTTT. Protein sequence: CASSSYTRNTIYF. Complete variable domain (other parts from reference TRBV7-9 and TRBJ1-3): DTGVSQNPRHKITKRGQNVTFRCDPISEHNRLYWYRQTLGQGPEFLTYFQNEAQLEKSRLLSDRFSAERPKGSFSTLEIQRTEQGDSAMYLCASSSYTRNTIYFGEGSWLTVV.